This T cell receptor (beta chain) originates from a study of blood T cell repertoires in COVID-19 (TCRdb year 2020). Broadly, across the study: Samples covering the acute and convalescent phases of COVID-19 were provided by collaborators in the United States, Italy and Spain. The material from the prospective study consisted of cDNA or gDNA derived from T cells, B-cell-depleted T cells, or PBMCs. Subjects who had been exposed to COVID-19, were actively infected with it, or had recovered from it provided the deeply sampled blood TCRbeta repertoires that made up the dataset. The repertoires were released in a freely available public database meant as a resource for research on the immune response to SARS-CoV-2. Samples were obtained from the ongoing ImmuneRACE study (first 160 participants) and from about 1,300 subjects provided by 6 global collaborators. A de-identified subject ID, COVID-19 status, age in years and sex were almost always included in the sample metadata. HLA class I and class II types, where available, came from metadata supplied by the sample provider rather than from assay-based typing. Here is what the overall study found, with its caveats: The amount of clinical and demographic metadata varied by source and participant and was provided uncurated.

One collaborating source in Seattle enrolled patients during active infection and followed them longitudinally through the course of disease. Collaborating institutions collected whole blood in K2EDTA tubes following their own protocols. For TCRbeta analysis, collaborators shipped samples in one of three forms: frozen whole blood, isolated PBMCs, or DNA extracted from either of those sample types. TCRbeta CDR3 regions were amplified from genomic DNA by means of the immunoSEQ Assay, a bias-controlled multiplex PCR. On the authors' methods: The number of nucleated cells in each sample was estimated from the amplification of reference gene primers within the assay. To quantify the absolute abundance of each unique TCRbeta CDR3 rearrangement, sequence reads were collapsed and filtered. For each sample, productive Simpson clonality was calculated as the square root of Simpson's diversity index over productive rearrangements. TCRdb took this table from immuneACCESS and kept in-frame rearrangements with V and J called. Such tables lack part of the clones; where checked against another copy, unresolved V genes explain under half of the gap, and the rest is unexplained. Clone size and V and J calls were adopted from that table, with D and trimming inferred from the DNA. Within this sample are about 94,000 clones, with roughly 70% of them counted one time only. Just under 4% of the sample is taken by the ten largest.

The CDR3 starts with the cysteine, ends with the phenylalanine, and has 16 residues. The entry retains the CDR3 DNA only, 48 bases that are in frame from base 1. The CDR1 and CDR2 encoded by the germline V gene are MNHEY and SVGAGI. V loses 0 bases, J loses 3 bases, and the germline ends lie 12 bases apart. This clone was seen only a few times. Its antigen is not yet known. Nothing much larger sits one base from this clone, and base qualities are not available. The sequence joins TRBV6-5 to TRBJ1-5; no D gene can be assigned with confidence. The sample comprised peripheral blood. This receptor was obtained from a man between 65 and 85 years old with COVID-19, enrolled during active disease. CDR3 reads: CASSYSDDGANQPQHF. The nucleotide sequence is TGTGCCAGCAGTTACTCGGATGACGGAGCCAATCAGCCCCAGCATTTT.